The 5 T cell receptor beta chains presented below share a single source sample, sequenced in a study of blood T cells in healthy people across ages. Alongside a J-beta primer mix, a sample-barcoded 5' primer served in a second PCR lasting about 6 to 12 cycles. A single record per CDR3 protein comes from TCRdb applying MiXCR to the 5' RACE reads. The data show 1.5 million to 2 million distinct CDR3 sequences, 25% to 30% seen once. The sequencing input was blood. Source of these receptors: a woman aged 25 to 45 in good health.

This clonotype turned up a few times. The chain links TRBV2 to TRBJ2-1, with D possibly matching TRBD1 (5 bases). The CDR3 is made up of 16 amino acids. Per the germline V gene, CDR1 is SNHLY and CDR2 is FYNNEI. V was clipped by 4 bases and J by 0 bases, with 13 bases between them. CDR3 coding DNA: TGTGCCAGCAGTGCCCAGGGCTCCAGCTCCTACAATGAGCAGTTCTTC. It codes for CASSAQGSSSYNEQFF.

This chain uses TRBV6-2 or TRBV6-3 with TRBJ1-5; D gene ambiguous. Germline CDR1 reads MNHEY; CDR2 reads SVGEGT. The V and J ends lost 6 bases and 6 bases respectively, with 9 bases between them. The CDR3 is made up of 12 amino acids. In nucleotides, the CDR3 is TGTGCCAGCAGCAATTCAGTTCAGCCCCAGCATTTT. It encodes CASSNSVQPQHF.

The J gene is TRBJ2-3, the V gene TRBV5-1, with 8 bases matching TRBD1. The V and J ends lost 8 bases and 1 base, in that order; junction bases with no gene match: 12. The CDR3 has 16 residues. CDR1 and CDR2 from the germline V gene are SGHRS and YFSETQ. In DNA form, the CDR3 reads TGCGCCAGTCAGACCAAAGCAGGGGGCGGCACAGATACGCAGTATTTT. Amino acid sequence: CASQTKAGGGTDTQYF.

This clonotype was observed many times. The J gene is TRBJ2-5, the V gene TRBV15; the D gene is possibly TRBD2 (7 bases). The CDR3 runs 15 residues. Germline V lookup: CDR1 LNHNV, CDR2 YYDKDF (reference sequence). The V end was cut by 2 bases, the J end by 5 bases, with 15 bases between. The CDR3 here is CATSRTLGGAETQYF. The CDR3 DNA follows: TGTGCCACCAGCAGAACATTGGGGGGGGCGGAGACCCAGTACTTC.

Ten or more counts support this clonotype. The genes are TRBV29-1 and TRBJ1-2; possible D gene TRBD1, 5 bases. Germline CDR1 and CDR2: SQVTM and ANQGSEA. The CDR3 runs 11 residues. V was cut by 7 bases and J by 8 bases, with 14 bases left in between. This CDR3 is CSAGGVLGYTF. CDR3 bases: TGCAGCGCCGGGGGGGTCCTCGGCTACACCTTC.